This T cell receptor (beta chain) derives from a study of T cell repertoires in cytomegalovirus infection. Across the study: As its CMV epitopes, the study selected recently identified HLA-C-restricted and well-studied HLA-B-restricted targets.

This CDR3 contains 13 residues. CDR1 is SEHNR, CDR2 FQNEAQ, per germline (reference sequence). Trimming cost V 3 bases and J 7 bases, with 10 bases left between them. This clonotype was seen only once. Its specificity is unknown. TCRdb reprocessed the reads with MiXCR, giving one entry per CDR3 protein. This table holds about 340,000 distinct CDR3 sequences, 25% to 30% found once. The sequencing used cultured PBMCs, collected from culture after CMV antigen stimulation. The clonotype comes from a human donor in good health (CMV status not recorded). Some clones in this sample may be carry-over from other donors' samples. The gene calls are TRBV7-9 and TRBJ2-1; perhaps TRBD1 as D (6 bases). The CDR3 protein is CASSFNRDNEQFF. The CDR3 coding sequence is TGTGCCAGCAGCTTTAACAGGGATAATGAGCAGTTCTTC.